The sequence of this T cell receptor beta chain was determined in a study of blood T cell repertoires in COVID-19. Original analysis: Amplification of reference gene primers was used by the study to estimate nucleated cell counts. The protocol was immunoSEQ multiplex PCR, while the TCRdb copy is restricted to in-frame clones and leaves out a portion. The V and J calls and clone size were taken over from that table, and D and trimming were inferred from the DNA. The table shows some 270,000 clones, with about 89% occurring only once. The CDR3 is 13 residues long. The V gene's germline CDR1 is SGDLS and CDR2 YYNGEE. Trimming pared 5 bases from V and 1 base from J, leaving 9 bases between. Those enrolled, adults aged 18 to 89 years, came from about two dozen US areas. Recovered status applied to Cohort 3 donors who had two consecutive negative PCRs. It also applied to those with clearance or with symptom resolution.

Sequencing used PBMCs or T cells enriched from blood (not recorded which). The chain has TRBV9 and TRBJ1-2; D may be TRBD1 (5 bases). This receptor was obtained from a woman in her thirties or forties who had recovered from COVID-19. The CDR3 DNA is TGTGCCAGCAGTTCAGGGTTTAACTATGGCTACACCTTC. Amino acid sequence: CASSSGFNYGYTF.